Listed below are T cell receptor beta chains from one sample, sequenced in a study of cytomegalovirus exposure and HLA in healthy donors. This table comes from immunoSEQ multiplex PCR, and its TCRdb copy is limited to in-frame clones, with some not included. The sample lists tens of thousands of clones, 65% to 70% occurring once. The sample taken for sequencing was PBMCs. The receptors originated from a man aged 40-55 years in good health and CMV-seropositive. Each CDR3 is given with its conserved first and last residue. The D gene is left open where the match is weak. Expanded clones get a size class; other rows say once, few or many, or leave the size out.

d_call	v_call	j_call	clone_size	cdr3_length	cdr3_nt	cdr3_aa
NA	TRBV9	TRBJ1-1	NA	13	TGTGCCAGCTCTCCAGGGATGAACACTGAAGCTTTCTTT	CASSPGMNTEAFF
NA	TRBV7-2	TRBJ2-7	NA	13	TGTGCCAGCAGCTACCGACTGGCGGACGAGCAGTACTTC	CASSYRLADEQYF
TRBD2	TRBV9	TRBJ2-7	NA	14	TGTGCCAGCAGCGTAGGGGGGGGGATTGCCGAGCAGTACTTC	CASSVGGGIAEQYF
NA	TRBV28	TRBJ1-2	NA	13	TGTGCCAGCAGTATCCCGGCGGCGAATGGCTACACCTTC	CASSIPAANGYTF
TRBD1	TRBV28	TRBJ2-7	few	15	TGTGCCAGCAGTTCCCCCGGGACAGGAGCCTACGAGCAGTACTTC	CASSSPGTGAYEQYF
NA	TRBV7-9	TRBJ2-3	NA	13	TGTGCCAGCAGCATAACAGGCACAGATACGCAGTATTTT	CASSITGTDTQYF
NA	TRBV6-4	TRBJ2-2	NA	13	TGTGCCAGCAGTGACTCGGAGGCCGGGGAGCTGTTTTTT	CASSDSEAGELFF
NA	TRBV9	TRBJ2-5	NA	15	TGTGCCAGCAGCCCCCGAAGGGGTCAACAAGAGACCCAGTACTTC	CASSPRRGQQETQYF
NA	TRBV21-1	TRBJ2-1	once	16	TGTGCCAGCAGCAAAGGGGCCTCAGGGGCTTACAATGAGCAGTTCTTC	CASSKGASGAYNEQFF
TRBD2	TRBV11-3	TRBJ2-2	NA	18	TGTGCCAGCAGCTTAGGTAGATGGAAGCGGGGCGACACCGGGGAGCTGTTTTTT	CASSLGRWKRGDTGELFF
NA	TRBV2	TRBJ1-6	NA	15	TGTGCCAGCAGTGAGATCAGGCTTTATAATTCACCCCTCCACTTT	CASSEIRLYNSPLHF
NA	TRBV30	TRBJ1-3	NA	15	TGTGCCTGGAGTGTACGGGGGGCTGCGGGAAACACCATATATTTT	CAWSVRGAAGNTIYF
NA	TRBV5-1	TRBJ1-1	few	17	TGCGCCAGCAGCTTGGTCTCACCGTGGGCACCGAACACTGAAGCTTTCTTT	CASSLVSPWAPNTEAFF
NA	TRBV28	TRBJ1-3	NA	12	TGTGCCAGCAGTCCTGACAGAAACACCATATATTTT	CASSPDRNTIYF
NA	TRBV5-1	TRBJ1-4	few	16	TGCGCCAGCAGCTCTTCACCGGGACAAGTTAATGAAAAACTGTTTTTT	CASSSSPGQVNEKLFF
TRBD2	TRBV19	TRBJ2-1	few	15	TGTGCCAGTAGTATAGCTGGCGGGGGGGCCTGGGAGCAGTTCTTC	CASSIAGGGAWEQFF
NA	TRBV2	TRBJ2-3	NA	14	TGTGCCCTATTTCGAGGGGGTTTCTTGGATACGCAGTATTTT	CALFRGGFLDTQYF
NA	TRBV9	TRBJ1-1	NA	15	TGTGCCAGCAGCGAAACCGGTGGGGCAGGCACTGAAGCTTTCTTT	CASSETGGAGTEAFF
NA	TRBV7-8	TRBJ2-7	NA	14	TGTGCCAGCAGCTTAAGGTGGGACTCACGGGGGGCCAACTTC	CASSLRWDSRGANF
NA	TRBV10-3	TRBJ2-2	NA	15	TGTGCCATCAGTGAACCCCTAGGAGGCACCGGGGAGCTGTTTTTT	CAISEPLGGTGELFF
NA	TRBV5-6	TRBJ2-5	NA	14	TGTGCCAGCAGCCGGGGACAACTCCAAGAGACCCAGTACTTC	CASSRGQLQETQYF
TRBD1	TRBV27	TRBJ2-7	NA	16	TGTGCCAGCAGTTGGGAGACCGGGACAGGACTAAGGAAGCAGTACTTC	CASSWETGTGLRKQYF
NA	TRBV28	TRBJ2-7	NA	13	TGTGCCAGCACCGAGCGGGCGGCCTACGAGCAGTACTTC	CASTERAAYEQYF
NA	TRBV19	TRBJ1-2	NA	13	TGTGCCAGTAGTATAGAAAGGGGCTATGGCTACACCTTC	CASSIERGYGYTF
TRBD1	TRBV6-1	TRBJ2-7	NA	14	TGTGCCAGCAGTAGAGGGGGCGAATCCTACGAGCAGTACTTC	CASSRGGESYEQYF
TRBD2	TRBV4-3	TRBJ2-1	once	16	TGCGCCAGCAGCCCCTTTAACGGGGGGGGGCGCAATGAGCAGTTCTTC	CASSPFNGGGRNEQFF
TRBD2	TRBV7-3	TRBJ2-3	few	15	TGTGCCAGCAGCGCTTCCGGGACTAGTGCAGATACGCAGTATTTT	CASSASGTSADTQYF
NA	TRBV9	TRBJ1-5	NA	19	TGTGCCAGCAGCGCCGAGGGACGGGGGAGAGGACTTAGCAATCAGCCCCAGCATTTT	CASSAEGRGRGLSNQPQHF